This T cell receptor beta chain came from a study of OX40 agonist ivuxolimab in advanced cancers. About the research overall: Prior anti-PD-1, anti-PD-L1 or anti-CTLA-4 therapy did not bar entry, and more than 35% had some. General study points: Dose levels from 0.1 to 3.0 mg/kg saw CD4+ and CD8+ blood T cells expand clonally by week 6.

There are a few counts of this clone. Its antigen is as yet unknown. Some clones are missing from TCRdb's copy, which holds only in-frame ones; the method was immunoSEQ multiplex PCR. This sample yields around 11,000 clones, of which 77% are seen a single time; about 15% belongs to the top ten. The CDR3 has 15 amino acids. Germline-derived CDR1 and CDR2 are SGHNT and YYREEE (reference sequence). Unmatched junction bases numbered 4, after V lost 2 bases and J lost 2 bases. The input for sequencing was CD4+ or CD8+ T cells sorted from blood, taken in a trial of the OX40 agonist ivuxolimab. The source is an adult with an advanced solid tumor such as melanoma, head and neck, liver or kidney cancer. This chain links TRBV5-4 with TRBJ2-1, with 7 bases lining up with TRBD2. As DNA, the CDR3 is TGTGCCAGCAGCTTCACTAGCGATACCTACAATGAGCAGTTCTTC. It translates to CASSFTSDTYNEQFF.